This T cell receptor beta chain emerged from a study of somatic mutations in cytotoxic T cells in rheumatoid arthritis. At the level of the study: A subset of V beta antibody-stained T-cell populations was isolated by flow sorting, reaching nearly 100% purity, and this subset included V beta1+ cells that went on to TCRB sequencing.

Sequencing was performed with immunoSEQ multiplex PCR; in TCRdb, only in-frame clones are kept and a portion is missing. The table lists about 16,000 clones, 82% of them singletons. About this clone: Its specificity is not known.

CDR3 length: 15 amino acids. The V and J ends lost 5 bases and 5 bases, in that order; junction bases with no gene match: 10. CDR1 is MNHEY, CDR2 SMNVEV, per germline (reference sequence). Overall study findings and caveats: TRBV07's slight underrepresentation, observed in rheumatoid arthritis patients, lacked adjustment for multiple comparisons.

The sequenced sample consisted of CD8+ T cells sorted from blood. This sequence joins TRBV27 and TRBJ1-2; 8 bases map to TRBD1. The clonotype originates from a woman between 45 and 60 years old with rheumatoid arthritis. The chain's CDR3 is CASSEIGTGKYGYTF. The DNA for the CDR3 is TGTGCCAGCAGTGAGATCGGGACAGGCAAATATGGCTACACCTTC.